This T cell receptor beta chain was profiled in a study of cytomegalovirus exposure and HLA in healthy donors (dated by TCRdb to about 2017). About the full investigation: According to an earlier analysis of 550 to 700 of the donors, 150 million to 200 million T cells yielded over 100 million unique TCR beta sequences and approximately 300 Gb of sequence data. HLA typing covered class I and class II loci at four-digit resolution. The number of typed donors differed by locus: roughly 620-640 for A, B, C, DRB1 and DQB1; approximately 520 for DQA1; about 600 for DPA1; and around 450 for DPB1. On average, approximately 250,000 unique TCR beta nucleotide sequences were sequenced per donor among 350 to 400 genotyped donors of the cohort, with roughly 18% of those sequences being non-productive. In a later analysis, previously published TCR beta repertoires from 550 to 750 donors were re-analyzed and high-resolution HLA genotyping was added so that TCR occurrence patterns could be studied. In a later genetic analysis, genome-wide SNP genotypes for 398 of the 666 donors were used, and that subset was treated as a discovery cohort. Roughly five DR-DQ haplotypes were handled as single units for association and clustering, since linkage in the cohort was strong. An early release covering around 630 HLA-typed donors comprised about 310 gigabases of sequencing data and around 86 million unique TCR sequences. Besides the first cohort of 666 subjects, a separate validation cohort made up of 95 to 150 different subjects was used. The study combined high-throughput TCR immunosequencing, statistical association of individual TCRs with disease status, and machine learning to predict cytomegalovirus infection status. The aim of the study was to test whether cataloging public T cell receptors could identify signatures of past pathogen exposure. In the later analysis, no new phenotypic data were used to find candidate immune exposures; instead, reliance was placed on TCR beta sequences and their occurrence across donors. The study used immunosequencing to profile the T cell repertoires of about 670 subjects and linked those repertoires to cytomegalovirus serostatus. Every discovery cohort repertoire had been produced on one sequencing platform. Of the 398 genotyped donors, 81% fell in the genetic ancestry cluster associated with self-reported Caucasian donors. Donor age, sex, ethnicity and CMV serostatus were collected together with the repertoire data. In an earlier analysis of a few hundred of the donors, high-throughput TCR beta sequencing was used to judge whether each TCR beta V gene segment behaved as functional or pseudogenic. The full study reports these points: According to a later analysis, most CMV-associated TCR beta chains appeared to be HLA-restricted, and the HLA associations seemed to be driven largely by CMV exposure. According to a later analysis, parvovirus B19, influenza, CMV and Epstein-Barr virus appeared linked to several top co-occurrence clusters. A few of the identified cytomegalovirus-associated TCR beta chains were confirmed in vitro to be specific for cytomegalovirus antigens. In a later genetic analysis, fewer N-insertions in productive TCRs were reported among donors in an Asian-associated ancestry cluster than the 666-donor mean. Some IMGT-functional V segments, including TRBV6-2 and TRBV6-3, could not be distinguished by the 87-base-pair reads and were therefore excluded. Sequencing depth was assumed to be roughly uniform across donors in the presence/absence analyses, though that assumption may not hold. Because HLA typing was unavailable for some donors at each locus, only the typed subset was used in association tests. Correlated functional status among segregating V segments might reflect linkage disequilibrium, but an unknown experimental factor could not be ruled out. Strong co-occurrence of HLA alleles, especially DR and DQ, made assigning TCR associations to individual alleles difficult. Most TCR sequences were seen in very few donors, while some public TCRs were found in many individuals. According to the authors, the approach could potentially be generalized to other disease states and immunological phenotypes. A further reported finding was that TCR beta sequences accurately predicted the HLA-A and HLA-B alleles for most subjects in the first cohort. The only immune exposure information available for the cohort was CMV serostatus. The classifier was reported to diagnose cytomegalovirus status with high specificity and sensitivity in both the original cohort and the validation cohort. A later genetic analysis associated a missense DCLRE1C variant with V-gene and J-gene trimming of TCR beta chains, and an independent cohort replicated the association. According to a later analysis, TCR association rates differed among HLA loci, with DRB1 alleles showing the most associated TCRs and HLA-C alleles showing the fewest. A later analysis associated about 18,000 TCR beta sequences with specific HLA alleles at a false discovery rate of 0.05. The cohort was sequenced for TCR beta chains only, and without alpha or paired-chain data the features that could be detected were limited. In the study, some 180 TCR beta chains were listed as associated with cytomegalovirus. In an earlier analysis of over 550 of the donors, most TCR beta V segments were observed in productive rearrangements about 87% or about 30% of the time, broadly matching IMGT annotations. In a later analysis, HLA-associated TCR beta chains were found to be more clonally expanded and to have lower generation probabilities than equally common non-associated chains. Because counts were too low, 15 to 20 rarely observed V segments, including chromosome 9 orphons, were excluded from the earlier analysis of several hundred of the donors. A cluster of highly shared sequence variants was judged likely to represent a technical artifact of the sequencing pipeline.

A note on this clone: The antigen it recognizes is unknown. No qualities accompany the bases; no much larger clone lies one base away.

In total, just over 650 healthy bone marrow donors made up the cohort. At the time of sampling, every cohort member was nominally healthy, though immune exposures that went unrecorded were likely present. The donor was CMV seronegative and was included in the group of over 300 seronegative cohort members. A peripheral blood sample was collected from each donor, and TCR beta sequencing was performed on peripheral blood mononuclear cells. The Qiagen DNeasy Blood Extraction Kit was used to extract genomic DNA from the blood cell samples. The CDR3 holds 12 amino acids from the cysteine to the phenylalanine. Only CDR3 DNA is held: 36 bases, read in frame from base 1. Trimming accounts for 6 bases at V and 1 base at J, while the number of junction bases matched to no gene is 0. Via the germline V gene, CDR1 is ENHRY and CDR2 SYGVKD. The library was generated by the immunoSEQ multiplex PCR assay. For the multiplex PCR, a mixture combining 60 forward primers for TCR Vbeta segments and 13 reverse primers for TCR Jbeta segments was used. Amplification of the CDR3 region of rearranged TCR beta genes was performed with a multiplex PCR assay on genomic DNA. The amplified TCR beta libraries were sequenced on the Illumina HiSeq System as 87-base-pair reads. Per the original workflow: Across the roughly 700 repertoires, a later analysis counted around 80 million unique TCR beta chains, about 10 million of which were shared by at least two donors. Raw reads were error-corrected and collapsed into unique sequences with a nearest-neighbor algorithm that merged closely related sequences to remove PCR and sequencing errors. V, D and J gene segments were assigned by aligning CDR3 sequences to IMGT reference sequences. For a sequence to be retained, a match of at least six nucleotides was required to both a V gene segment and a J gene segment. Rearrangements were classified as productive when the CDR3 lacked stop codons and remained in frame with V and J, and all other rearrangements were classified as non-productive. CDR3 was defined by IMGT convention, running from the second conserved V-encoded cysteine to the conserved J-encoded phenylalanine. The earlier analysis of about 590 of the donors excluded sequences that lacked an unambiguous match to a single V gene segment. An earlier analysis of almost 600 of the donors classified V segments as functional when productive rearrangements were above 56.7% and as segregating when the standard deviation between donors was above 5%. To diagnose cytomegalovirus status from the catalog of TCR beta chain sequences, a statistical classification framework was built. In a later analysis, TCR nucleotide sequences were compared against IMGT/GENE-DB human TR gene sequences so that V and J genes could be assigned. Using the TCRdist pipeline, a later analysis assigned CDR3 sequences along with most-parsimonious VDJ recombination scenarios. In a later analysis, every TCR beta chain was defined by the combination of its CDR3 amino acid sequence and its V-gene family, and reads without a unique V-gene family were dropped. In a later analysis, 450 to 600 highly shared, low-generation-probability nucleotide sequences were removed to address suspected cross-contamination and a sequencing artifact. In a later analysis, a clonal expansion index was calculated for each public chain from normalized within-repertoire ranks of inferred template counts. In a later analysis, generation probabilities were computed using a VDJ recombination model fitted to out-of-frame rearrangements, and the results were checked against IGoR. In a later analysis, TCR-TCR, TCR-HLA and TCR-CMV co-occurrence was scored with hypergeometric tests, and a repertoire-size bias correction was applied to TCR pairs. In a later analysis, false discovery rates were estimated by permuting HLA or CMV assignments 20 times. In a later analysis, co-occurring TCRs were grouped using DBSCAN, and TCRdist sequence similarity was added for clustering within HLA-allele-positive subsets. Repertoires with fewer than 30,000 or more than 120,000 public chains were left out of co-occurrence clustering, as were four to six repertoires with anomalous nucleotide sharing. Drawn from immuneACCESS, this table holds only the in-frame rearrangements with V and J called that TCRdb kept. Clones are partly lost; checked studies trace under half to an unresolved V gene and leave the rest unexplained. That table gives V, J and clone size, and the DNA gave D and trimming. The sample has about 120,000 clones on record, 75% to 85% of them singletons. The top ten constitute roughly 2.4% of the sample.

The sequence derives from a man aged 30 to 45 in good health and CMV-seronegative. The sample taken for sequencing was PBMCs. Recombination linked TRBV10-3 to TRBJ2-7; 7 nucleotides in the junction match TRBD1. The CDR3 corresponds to CAIRGQSYEQYF. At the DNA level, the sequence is TGTGCCATCAGGGGACAGTCCTACGAGCAGTACTTC.